A selection of T cell receptor beta chains follows, all from one sample in a study of cytomegalovirus exposure and HLA in healthy donors. Assay: immunoSEQ multiplex PCR; the TCRdb copy retains only in-frame clones and omits some. This sample has 100,000 to 130,000 clones; 60% to 75% occur once, and the top ten carry 7.5% to 9%. The specimen was PBMCs. These receptors all come from a man aged 25-45 years in good health and CMV-seronegative. CDR3s include the opening cysteine and the closing phenylalanine or tryptophan. The order of the fields is J gene, D gene, clone size, V gene, CDR3 DNA, CDR3 protein. A D gene is named only where the DNA matches it firmly. Clone size is given for some rows only: seen once, a few or many times, or a class if the clone is expanded.

J gene: TRBJ1-2
D gene: NA
clone size: NA
V gene: TRBV6-4
CDR3 DNA: TGTGCCAGCAGTGAGTTTTCCACAGCGGCCTATGGCTACACCTTC
CDR3 protein: CASSEFSTAAYGYTF

J gene: TRBJ1-4
D gene: TRBD1
clone size: NA
V gene: TRBV30
CDR3 DNA: TGTGCCTGGAGTCCGACAGGGGGACCGGATGAAAAACTGTTTTTT
CDR3 protein: CAWSPTGGPDEKLFF

J gene: TRBJ1-1
D gene: NA
clone size: NA
V gene: TRBV30
CDR3 DNA: TGTGCCTGGAGTATGACTCGCGGGCGCAACACTGAAGCTTTCTTT
CDR3 protein: CAWSMTRGRNTEAFF

J gene: TRBJ1-5
D gene: NA
clone size: NA
V gene: TRBV30
CDR3 DNA: TGTGCCTGGAGCACCGGAGGGGAAAATCAGCCCCAGCATTTT
CDR3 protein: CAWSTGGENQPQHF

J gene: TRBJ1-6
D gene: TRBD1
clone size: few
V gene: TRBV6-1
CDR3 DNA: TGTGCCAGCAGTGAGCAGGGGGCAAATTCACCCCTCCACTTT
CDR3 protein: CASSEQGANSPLHF

J gene: TRBJ2-2
D gene: TRBD2
clone size: NA
V gene: TRBV7-9
CDR3 DNA: TGTGCCAGCAGCTTGGTTCAGAGCGGGAGCACCGGGGAGCTGTTTTTT
CDR3 protein: CASSLVQSGSTGELFF

J gene: TRBJ1-2
D gene: TRBD1
clone size: NA
V gene: TRBV27
CDR3 DNA: TGTGCCAGCAGCCTTACCCAGGGGGCAAACTATGGCTACACCTTC
CDR3 protein: CASSLTQGANYGYTF

J gene: TRBJ2-5
D gene: NA
clone size: NA
V gene: TRBV7-7
CDR3 DNA: TGTGCCAGCAGCTTAGTAGGGGTCCAAGAGACCCAGTACTTC
CDR3 protein: CASSLVGVQETQYF

J gene: TRBJ1-1
D gene: TRBD1
clone size: NA
V gene: TRBV6-1
CDR3 DNA: TGTGCCAGCAGGGGTGGGACAGGGGACACTGAAGCTTTCTTT
CDR3 protein: CASRGGTGDTEAFF

J gene: TRBJ2-7
D gene: NA
clone size: NA
V gene: TRBV7-2
CDR3 DNA: TGTGCCAGCAGCTTAGTTATATCGGGCGAGCAGTACTTC
CDR3 protein: CASSLVISGEQYF

J gene: TRBJ2-1
D gene: TRBD2
clone size: NA
V gene: TRBV4-2
CDR3 DNA: TGTGCCAGCAGCCAAGATGGGACTAGCTCCTACAATGAGCAGTTCTTC
CDR3 protein: CASSQDGTSSYNEQFF